These 5 T cell receptor beta chains were sequenced from one sample in a study of regulatory T cells in long-lasting Graves disease. As to time point: persistent/refractory GD, antithyroid drugs over 5 years with positive TRAb. Scientists built the TCR library using RNA that was extracted from PBMCs. Building of the TCR beta libraries involved iRepertoire HTBI primers and Arm-PCR of CDR3 regions. One entry per CDR3 protein, called by TCRdb with MiXCR from the multiplex PCR reads. The table has roughly 450,000 distinct CDR3 sequences, around 24% seen once. The material was peripheral blood mononuclear cells (PBMCs), obtained when the disease was refractory, from a patient treated with antithyroid drugs. The receptors come from a female donor with Graves disease.

This clonotype has a handful of counts. The gene calls are TRBV6-1 and TRBJ2-7; 13 nucleotides line up with TRBD2. Germline loops: CDR1 MNHNS, CDR2 SASEGT. The CDR3 is 17 amino acids. V shed 7 bases, J shed 0 bases, and the junction held 9 bases outside the gene matches. CDR3 in amino acids: CASNGLAGDRFSYEQYF. The CDR3 DNA sequence: TGTGCCAGCAACGGACTAGCGGGAGACCGTTTCTCCTACGAGCAGTACTTC.

This clonotype was observed a handful of times. V usage is TRBV18 and J usage is TRBJ2-1, with D tentatively TRBD1 or TRBD2 (6 bases each). The germline V gene encodes CDR1 KGHSH and CDR2 LQKENI. The V end lost 3 bases, the J end lost 7 bases, and 16 bases lay between the germline ends. CDR3 size: 15 residues. CDR3 sequence: CASSPSATRGNEQFF. The DNA for the CDR3 is TGTGCCAGCTCACCTTCAGCGACTAGGGGGAATGAGCAGTTCTTC.

This clonotype was found many times. The gene calls are TRBV28 and TRBJ2-5; D not resolved. The CDR3 totals 15 residues. V shed 4 bases and J shed 2 bases, with 14 bases lying between them. Germline V gives CDR1 MDHEN, CDR2 SYDVKM. In DNA form, the CDR3 reads TGTGCCAGCAGTTCACCTCCTCTCCAGCAAGAGACCCAGTACTTC. Its translation: CASSSPPLQQETQYF.

This clonotype was seen a few times. The chain combines TRBV28 with TRBJ1-6; 7 nucleotides agree with TRBD1. The CDR3 runs 15 residues. In germline, CDR1 is MDHEN, CDR2 SYDVKM. J lost 7 bases, V lost 11 bases, and 14 bases had no gene match. CDR3 nucleotides: TGTGCCGCAGAGCTGACCAGGGGGGTAAATTCACCCCTCCACTTT. Protein: CAAELTRGVNSPLHF.

Points on this clonotype: A much larger clonotype is one base distant, so this may be a read error. V and J are TRBV20-1 and TRBJ2-5, with no clear D. V lost 0 bases, J lost 6 bases, and 11 bases lay in between. Germline V lookup: CDR1 DFQATT, CDR2 SNEGSKA (reference sequence). The length of the CDR3 is 13 residues. This CDR3 reads CSAREPIQKTQYF. The CDR3, as DNA: TGCAGTGCTAGAGAACCTATACAAAAGACCCAGTACTTC.